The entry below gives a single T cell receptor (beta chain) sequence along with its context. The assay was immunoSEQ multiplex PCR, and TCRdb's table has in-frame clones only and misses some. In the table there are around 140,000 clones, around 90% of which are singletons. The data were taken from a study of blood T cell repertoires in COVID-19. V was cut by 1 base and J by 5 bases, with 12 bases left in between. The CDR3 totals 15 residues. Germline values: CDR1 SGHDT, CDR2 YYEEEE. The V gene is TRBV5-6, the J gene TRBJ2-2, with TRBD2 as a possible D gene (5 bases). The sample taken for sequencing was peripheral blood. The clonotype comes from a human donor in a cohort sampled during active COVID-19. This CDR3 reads CASSLTGSGTGELFF. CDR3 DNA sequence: TGTGCCAGCAGCTTGACGGGGTCGGGGACCGGGGAGCTGTTTTTT.